Sequencing of this TCR beta chain was carried out in a study of blood T cell repertoires in COVID-19. On the study more broadly: The United States, Italy and Spain were the sources of the acute and convalescent COVID-19 samples. Sources were T cells, B-cell-depleted T cells, or PBMCs; the material itself was cDNA or gDNA.

The V gene end was trimmed by 1 base and the J gene end by 6 bases; junction bases not matched to a gene: 5. This CDR3 contains 15 residues. CDR1 and CDR2 from the germline V gene are SGHTA and FQGNSA. Produced via immunoSEQ multiplex PCR; TCRdb's table is partial and in-frame only. This sample has around 110,000 clones, with 71% found just once. The receptor's source is a human donor with acute or convalescent COVID-19. The donor label of this sample is uncertain. Specimen: peripheral blood. The chain combines TRBV7-2 with TRBJ2-1; 8 bases align to TRBD2. The CDR3 DNA reads TGTGCCAGCAGCTTAGTCCGGGAGGGGCTCAATGAGCAGTTCTTC. The encoded protein is CASSLVREGLNEQFF.